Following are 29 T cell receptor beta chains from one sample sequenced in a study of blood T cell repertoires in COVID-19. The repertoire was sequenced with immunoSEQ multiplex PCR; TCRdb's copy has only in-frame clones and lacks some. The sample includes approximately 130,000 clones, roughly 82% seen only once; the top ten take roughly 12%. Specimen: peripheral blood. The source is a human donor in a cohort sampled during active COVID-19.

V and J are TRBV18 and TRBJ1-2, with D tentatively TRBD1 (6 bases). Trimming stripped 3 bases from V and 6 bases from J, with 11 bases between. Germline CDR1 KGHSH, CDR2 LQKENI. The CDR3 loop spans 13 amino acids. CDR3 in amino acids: CASSPGQGNGYTF. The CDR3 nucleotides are TGTGCCAGCTCACCGGGACAAGGAAATGGCTACACCTTC.

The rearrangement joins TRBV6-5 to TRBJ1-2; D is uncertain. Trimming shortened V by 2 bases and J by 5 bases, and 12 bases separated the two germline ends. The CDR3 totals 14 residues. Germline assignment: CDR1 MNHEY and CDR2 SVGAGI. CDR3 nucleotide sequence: TGTGCCAGCAGTTACAGCAGGAGCGGATATGGCTACACCTTC. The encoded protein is CASSYSRSGYGYTF.

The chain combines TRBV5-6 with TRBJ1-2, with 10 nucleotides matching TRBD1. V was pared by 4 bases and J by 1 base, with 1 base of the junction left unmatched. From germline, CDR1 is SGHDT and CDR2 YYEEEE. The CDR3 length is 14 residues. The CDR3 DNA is TGTGCCAGCAGCGGGACAGGGGTTAACTATGGCTACACCTTC. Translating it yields CASSGTGVNYGYTF.

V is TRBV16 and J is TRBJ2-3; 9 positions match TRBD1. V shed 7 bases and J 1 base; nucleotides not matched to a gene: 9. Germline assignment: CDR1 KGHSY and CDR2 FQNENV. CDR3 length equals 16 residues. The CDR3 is CASINQQGAGTDTQYF. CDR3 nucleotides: TGTGCCAGCATCAACCAACAGGGGGCTGGCACAGATACGCAGTATTTT.

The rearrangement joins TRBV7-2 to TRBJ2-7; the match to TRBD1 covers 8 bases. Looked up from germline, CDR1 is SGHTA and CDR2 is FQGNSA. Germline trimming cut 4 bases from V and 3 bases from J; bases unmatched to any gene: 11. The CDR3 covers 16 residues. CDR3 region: CASSSVSGGKGYEQYF. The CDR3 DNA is TGTGCCAGCAGCTCCGTTTCAGGGGGCAAAGGCTACGAGCAGTACTTC.

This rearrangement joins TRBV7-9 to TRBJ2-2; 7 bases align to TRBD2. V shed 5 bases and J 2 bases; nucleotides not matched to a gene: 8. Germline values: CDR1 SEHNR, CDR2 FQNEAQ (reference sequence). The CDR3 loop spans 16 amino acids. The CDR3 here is CASSPPGGGNTGELFF. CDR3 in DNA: TGTGCCAGCAGCCCACCAGGCGGGGGTAACACCGGGGAGCTGTTTTTT.

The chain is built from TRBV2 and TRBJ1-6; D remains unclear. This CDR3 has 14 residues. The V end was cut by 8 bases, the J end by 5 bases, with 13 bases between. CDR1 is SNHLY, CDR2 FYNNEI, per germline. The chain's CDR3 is CASAGLSDNSPLHF. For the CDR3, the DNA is TGTGCCAGCGCTGGACTGTCGGATAATTCACCCCTCCACTTT.

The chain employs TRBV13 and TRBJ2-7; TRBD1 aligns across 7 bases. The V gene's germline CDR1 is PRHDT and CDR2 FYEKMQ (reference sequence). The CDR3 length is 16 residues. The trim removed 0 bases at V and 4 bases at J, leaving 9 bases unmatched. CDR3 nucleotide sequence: TGTGCCAGCAGCTTAGGCTCCCAGGGGGTACTATACGAGCAGTACTTC. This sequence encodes CASSLGSQGVLYEQYF.

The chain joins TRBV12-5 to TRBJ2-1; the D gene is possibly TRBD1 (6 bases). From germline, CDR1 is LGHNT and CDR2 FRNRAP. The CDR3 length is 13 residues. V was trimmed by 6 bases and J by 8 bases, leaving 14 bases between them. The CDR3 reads CASGRSAGDEQFF. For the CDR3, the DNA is TGTGCTAGTGGAAGGTCAGCAGGGGATGAGCAGTTCTTC.

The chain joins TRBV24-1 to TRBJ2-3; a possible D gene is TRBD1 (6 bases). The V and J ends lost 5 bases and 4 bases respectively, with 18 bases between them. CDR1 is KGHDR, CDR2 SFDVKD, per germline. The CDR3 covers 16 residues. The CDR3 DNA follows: TGTGCCACCAGTGGGTGGGGTCCAGAGGGGGCAGATACGCAGTATTTT. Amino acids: CATSGWGPEGADTQYF.

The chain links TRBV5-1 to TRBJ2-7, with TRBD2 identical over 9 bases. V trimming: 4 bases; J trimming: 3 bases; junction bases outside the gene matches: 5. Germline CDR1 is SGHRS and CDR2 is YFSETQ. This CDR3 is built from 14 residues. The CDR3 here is CASSVTSGDYEQYF. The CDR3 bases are TGCGCCAGCAGCGTGACTAGCGGTGACTACGAGCAGTACTTC.

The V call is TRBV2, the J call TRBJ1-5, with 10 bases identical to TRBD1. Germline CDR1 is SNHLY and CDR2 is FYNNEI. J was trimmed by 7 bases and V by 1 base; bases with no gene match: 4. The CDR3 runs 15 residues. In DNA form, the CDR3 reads TGTGCCAGCAGTGAAGGACAGGGGGCAAGACAGCCCCAGCATTTT. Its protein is CASSEGQGARQPQHF.

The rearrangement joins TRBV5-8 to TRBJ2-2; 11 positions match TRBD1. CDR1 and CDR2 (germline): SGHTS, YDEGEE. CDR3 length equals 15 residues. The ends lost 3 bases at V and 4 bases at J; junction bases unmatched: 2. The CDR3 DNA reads TGTGCCAGCAGCTGGGGACAGGGGGTCACCGGGGAGCTGTTTTTT. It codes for CASSWGQGVTGELFF.

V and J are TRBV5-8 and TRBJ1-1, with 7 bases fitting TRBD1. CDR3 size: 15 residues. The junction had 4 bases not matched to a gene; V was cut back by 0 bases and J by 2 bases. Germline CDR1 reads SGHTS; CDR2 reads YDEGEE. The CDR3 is CASSLGGTANTEAFF. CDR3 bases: TGTGCCAGCAGCTTGGGTGGGACAGCCAACACTGAAGCTTTCTTT.

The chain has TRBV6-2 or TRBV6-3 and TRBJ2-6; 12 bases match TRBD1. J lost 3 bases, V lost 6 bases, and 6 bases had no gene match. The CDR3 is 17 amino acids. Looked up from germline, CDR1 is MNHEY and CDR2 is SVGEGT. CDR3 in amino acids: CASSPGTGGFGANVLTF. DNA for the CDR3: TGTGCCAGCAGCCCTGGGACAGGGGGCTTTGGGGCCAACGTCCTGACTTTC.

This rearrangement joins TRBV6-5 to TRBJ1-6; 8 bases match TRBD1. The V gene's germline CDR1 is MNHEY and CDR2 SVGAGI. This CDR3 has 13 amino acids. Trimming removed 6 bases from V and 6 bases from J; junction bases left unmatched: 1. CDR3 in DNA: TGTGCCAGCAGCAGGGGGCTTAATTCACCCCTCCACTTT. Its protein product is CASSRGLNSPLHF.

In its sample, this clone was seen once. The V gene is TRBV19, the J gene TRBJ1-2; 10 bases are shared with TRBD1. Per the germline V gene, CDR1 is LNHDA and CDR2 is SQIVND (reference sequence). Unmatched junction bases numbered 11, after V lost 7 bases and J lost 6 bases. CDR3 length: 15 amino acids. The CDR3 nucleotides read TGTGCCAGTACTCCATGGACAGGGGGAAACAATGGCTACACCTTC. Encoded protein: CASTPWTGGNNGYTF.

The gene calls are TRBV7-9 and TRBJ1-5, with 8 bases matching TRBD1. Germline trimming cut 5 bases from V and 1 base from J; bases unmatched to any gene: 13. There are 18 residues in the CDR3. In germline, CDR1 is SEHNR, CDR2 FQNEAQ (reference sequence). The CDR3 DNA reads TGTGCCAGCAGCCGCGGTGGGGCGGGGGACAGGAGCAATCAGCCCCAGCATTTT. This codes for CASSRGGAGDRSNQPQHF.

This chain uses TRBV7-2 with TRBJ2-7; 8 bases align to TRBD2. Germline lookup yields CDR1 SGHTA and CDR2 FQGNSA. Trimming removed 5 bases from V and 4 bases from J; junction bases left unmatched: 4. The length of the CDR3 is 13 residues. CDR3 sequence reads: CASSPRGGYEQYF. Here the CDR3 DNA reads TGTGCCAGCAGCCCTCGGGGGGGTTACGAGCAGTACTTC.

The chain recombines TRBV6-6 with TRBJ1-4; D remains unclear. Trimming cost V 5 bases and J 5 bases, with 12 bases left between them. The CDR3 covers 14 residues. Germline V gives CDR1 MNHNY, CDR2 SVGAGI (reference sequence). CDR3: CASSMGGSNEKLFF. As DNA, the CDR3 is TGTGCCAGCAGTATGGGAGGGTCCAATGAAAAACTGTTTTTT.

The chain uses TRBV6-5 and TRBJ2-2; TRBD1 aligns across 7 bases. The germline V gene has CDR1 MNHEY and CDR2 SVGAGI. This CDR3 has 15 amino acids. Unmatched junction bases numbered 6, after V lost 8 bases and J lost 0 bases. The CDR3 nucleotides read TGTGCCAGCTTCCCCGGGACAGCGAACACCGGGGAGCTGTTTTTT. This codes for CASFPGTANTGELFF.

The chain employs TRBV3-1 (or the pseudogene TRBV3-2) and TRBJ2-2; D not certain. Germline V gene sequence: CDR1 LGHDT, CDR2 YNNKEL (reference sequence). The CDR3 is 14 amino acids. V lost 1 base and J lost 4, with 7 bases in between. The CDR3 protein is CASSQASLTGELFF. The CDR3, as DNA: TGTGCCAGCAGCCAAGCTTCACTCACCGGGGAGCTGTTTTTT.

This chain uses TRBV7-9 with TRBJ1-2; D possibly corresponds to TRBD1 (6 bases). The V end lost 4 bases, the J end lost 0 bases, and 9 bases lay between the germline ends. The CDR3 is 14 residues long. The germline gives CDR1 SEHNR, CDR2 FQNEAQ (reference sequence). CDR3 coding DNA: TGTGCCAGCAGCTCTAGACAGGCTAACTATGGCTACACCTTC. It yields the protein CASSSRQANYGYTF.

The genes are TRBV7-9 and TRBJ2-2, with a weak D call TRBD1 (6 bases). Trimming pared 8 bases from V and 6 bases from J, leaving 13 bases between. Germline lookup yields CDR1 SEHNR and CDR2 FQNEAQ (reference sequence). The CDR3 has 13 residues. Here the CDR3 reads CASQTGHPGELFF. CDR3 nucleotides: TGTGCCAGCCAGACAGGACACCCCGGGGAGCTGTTTTTT. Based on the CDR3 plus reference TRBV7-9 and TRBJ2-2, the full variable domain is DTGVSQNPRHKITKRGQNVTFRCDPISEHNRLYWYRQTLGQGPEFLTYFQNEAQLEKSRLLSDRFSAERPKGSFSTLEIQRTEQGDSAMYLCASQTGHPGELFFGEGSRLTVL.

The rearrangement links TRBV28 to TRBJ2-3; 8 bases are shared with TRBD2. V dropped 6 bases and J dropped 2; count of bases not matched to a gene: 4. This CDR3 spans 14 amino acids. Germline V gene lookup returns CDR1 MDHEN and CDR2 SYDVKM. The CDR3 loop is CASRSGGNTDTQYF. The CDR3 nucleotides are TGTGCCAGCAGATCGGGGGGGAACACAGATACGCAGTATTTT.

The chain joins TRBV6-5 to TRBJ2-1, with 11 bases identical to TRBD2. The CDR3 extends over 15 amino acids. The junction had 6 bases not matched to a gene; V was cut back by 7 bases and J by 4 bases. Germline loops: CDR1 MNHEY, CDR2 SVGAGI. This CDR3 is CASTAIAGGYNEQFF. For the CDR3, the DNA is TGTGCCAGCACCGCTATAGCGGGGGGGTACAATGAGCAGTTCTTC.

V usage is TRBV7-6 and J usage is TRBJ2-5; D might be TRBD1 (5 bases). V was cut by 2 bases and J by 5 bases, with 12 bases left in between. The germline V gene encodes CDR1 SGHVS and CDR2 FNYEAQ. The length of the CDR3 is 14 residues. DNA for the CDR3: TGTGCCAGCAGCTTATGGTCAGGGTCGGAGACCCAGTACTTC. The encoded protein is CASSLWSGSETQYF. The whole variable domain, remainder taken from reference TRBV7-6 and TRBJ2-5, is GAGVSQSPRYKVTKRGQDVALRCDPISGHVSLYWYRQALGQGPEFLTYFNYEAQQDKSGLPNDRFSAERPEGSISTLTIQRTEQRDSAMYRCASSLWSGSETQYFGPGTRLLVL.

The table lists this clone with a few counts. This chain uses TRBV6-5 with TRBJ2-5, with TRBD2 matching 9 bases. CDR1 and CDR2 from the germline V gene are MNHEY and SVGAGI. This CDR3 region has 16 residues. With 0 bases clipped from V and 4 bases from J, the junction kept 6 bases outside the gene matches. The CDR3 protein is CASSYSLLAGAETQYF. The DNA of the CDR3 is TGTGCCAGCAGTTACTCCCTTTTAGCGGGGGCAGAGACCCAGTACTTC.

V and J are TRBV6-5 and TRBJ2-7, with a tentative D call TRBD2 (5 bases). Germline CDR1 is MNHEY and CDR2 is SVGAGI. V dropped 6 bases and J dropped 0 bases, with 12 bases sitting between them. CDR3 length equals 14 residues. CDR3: CASRAELPSYEQYF. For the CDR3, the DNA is TGTGCCAGCAGAGCGGAACTACCCTCCTACGAGCAGTACTTC.